A selection of T cell receptor beta chains follows, all from one sample in a study of OX40 agonist ivuxolimab in advanced cancers. The repertoire was sequenced with immunoSEQ multiplex PCR; TCRdb's copy has only in-frame clones and lacks some. The sample carries just over 95,000 clones, about 85% recorded once. Sequences were derived from CD4+ or CD8+ T cells sorted from blood, sampled in a trial of the OX40 agonist ivuxolimab. The receptor source for this set is an adult with an advanced solid tumor such as melanoma, head and neck, liver or kidney cancer. Each CDR3 is given with its conserved first and last residue. D genes are given only for firm matches. Expanded clones get a size class; other rows say once, few or many, or leave the size out.

j_call: TRBJ2-1; d_call: -; clone_size: -; v_call: TRBV14; cdr3_aa: CASSQADYYNEQFF; cdr3_nt: TGTGCCAGCAGCCAAGCAGATTACTACAATGAGCAGTTCTTC
j_call: TRBJ2-5; d_call: -; clone_size: -; v_call: TRBV27; cdr3_aa: CASSLRSGTQYF; cdr3_nt: TGTGCCAGCAGTTTACGTTCGGGGACCCAGTACTTC
j_call: TRBJ1-2; d_call: -; clone_size: -; v_call: TRBV6-5; cdr3_aa: CASSRTSGDGYTF; cdr3_nt: TGTGCCAGCAGCCGGACGTCGGGAGATGGCTACACCTTC
j_call: TRBJ2-7; d_call: -; clone_size: -; v_call: TRBV7-9; cdr3_aa: CASSMWDSSAYEQYF; cdr3_nt: TGTGCCAGCAGCATGTGGGACTCCTCAGCCTACGAGCAGTACTTC
j_call: TRBJ2-7; d_call: -; clone_size: -; v_call: TRBV27; cdr3_aa: CASSGSYSEQYF; cdr3_nt: TGTGCCAGCAGTGGATCATATTCCGAGCAGTACTTC
j_call: TRBJ2-1; d_call: TRBD2; clone_size: -; v_call: TRBV28; cdr3_aa: CASSFLLAAEQFF; cdr3_nt: TGTGCCAGCAGTTTCCTACTAGCGGCCGAGCAGTTCTTC
j_call: TRBJ2-5; d_call: -; clone_size: once; v_call: TRBV7-8; cdr3_aa: CASSPLGEETQYF; cdr3_nt: TGTGCCAGCAGCCCCCTGGGGGAAGAGACCCAGTACTTC
j_call: TRBJ2-3; d_call: TRBD2; clone_size: -; v_call: TRBV28; cdr3_aa: CASSFFEGGPSQYF; cdr3_nt: TGTGCCAGCAGTTTTTTCGAGGGAGGGCCTTCGCAGTATTTT
j_call: TRBJ2-3; d_call: -; clone_size: -; v_call: TRBV10-1; cdr3_aa: CASRARRRASTDTQYF; cdr3_nt: TGCGCCAGCAGGGCAAGGCGCCGAGCTAGCACAGATACGCAGTATTTT
j_call: TRBJ2-1; d_call: -; clone_size: -; v_call: TRBV4-3; cdr3_aa: CASSQVSLPANEQFF; cdr3_nt: TGCGCCAGCAGCCAAGTTTCTCTCCCGGCCAATGAGCAGTTCTTC
j_call: TRBJ2-5; d_call: TRBD1; clone_size: few; v_call: TRBV7-2; cdr3_aa: CASSLVLDRGETQYF; cdr3_nt: TGTGCCAGCAGCTTAGTCCTCGACAGGGGGGAGACCCAGTACTTC
j_call: TRBJ2-7; d_call: TRBD2; clone_size: -; v_call: TRBV7-9; cdr3_aa: CASSLEVGLAGESYEQYF; cdr3_nt: TGTGCCAGCAGCTTAGAGGTTGGCCTAGCGGGAGAATCATACGAGCAGTACTTC
j_call: TRBJ2-5; d_call: TRBD1; clone_size: -; v_call: TRBV27; cdr3_aa: CASSHRSGGETQYF; cdr3_nt: TGTGCCAGCAGTCACCGGTCAGGGGGAGAGACCCAGTACTTC
j_call: TRBJ1-2; d_call: -; clone_size: -; v_call: TRBV5-4; cdr3_aa: CASSEGGGPKQYGYTF; cdr3_nt: TGTGCCAGCAGCGAGGGGGGAGGGCCGAAACAGTATGGCTACACCTTC
j_call: TRBJ2-7; d_call: -; clone_size: -; v_call: TRBV28; cdr3_aa: CASRQRRAPSYEQYF; cdr3_nt: TGTGCCAGCAGGCAACGGAGGGCCCCTTCCTACGAGCAGTACTTC
j_call: TRBJ1-3; d_call: -; clone_size: -; v_call: TRBV10-2; cdr3_aa: CASSHSGGGNTIYF; cdr3_nt: TGCGCCAGCAGTCATTCAGGTGGAGGAAACACCATATATTTT
j_call: TRBJ1-4; d_call: -; clone_size: -; v_call: TRBV5-4; cdr3_aa: CASSLGRSEKLFF; cdr3_nt: TGTGCCAGCAGCTTAGGCAGGAGCGAAAAACTGTTTTTT
j_call: TRBJ2-1; d_call: TRBD1; clone_size: -; v_call: TRBV19; cdr3_aa: CASSIGQGYNEQFF; cdr3_nt: TGTGCCAGTAGTATAGGACAGGGGTACAATGAGCAGTTCTTC
j_call: TRBJ2-2; d_call: TRBD2; clone_size: -; v_call: TRBV19; cdr3_aa: CASSPRRGGNTGELFF; cdr3_nt: TGTGCCAGTAGTCCCCGGCGGGGGGGGAACACCGGGGAGCTGTTTTTT
j_call: TRBJ1-1; d_call: -; clone_size: -; v_call: TRBV28; cdr3_aa: CASSLGTEAFF; cdr3_nt: TGTGCCAGCAGTTTAGGGACTGAAGCTTTCTTT
j_call: TRBJ2-5; d_call: TRBD1; clone_size: -; v_call: TRBV28; cdr3_aa: CASSPDRIQETQYF; cdr3_nt: TGTGCCAGCAGTCCGGACAGGATCCAAGAGACCCAGTACTTC
j_call: TRBJ2-7; d_call: TRBD1; clone_size: -; v_call: TRBV30; cdr3_aa: CAWSPPPLGAGGGNEQYF; cdr3_nt: TGTGCCTGGAGTCCTCCGCCCCTCGGGGCAGGGGGCGGCAACGAGCAGTACTTC
j_call: TRBJ2-5; d_call: -; clone_size: -; v_call: TRBV6-6; cdr3_aa: CASSPGTSPGETQYF; cdr3_nt: TGTGCCAGCAGTCCTGGGACTTCTCCCGGGGAGACCCAGTACTTC
j_call: TRBJ2-4; d_call: -; clone_size: -; v_call: TRBV4-3; cdr3_aa: CASSQDTYGPDTRNIQYF; cdr3_nt: TGCGCCAGCAGCCAAGATACCTACGGTCCCGACACCCGAAACATTCAGTACTTC
j_call: TRBJ1-1; d_call: -; clone_size: -; v_call: TRBV11-2; cdr3_aa: CASRVAVNTEAFF; cdr3_nt: TGTGCCAGCAGGGTAGCCGTGAACACTGAAGCTTTCTTT
j_call: TRBJ2-1; d_call: -; clone_size: -; v_call: TRBV30; cdr3_aa: CAWRKSRHEQFF; cdr3_nt: TGTGCCTGGAGAAAGAGTAGGCATGAGCAGTTCTTC
j_call: TRBJ2-7; d_call: TRBD2; clone_size: -; v_call: TRBV5-4; cdr3_aa: CASSPLRTSGRYEQYF; cdr3_nt: TGTGCCAGCAGCCCCCTTAGGACTAGCGGGAGATACGAGCAGTACTTC
j_call: TRBJ2-5; d_call: TRBD1; clone_size: -; v_call: TRBV6-6; cdr3_aa: CASISGGATQETQYF; cdr3_nt: TGTGCCAGCATCTCAGGGGGAGCGACACAAGAGACCCAGTACTTC
j_call: TRBJ1-2; d_call: TRBD1; clone_size: -; v_call: TRBV6-5; cdr3_aa: CASKKTGDDNGYTF; cdr3_nt: TGTGCCAGCAAGAAAACAGGGGATGATAATGGCTACACCTTC